The clone carrying this TCR beta chain came up once. Its antigen remains unidentified. Positive CCR7 selection of CD45RO-negative cells yielded the naive CD8 cells, and terminally differentiated effector memory CD45RA+ cells were excluded. The entry originates in a study of shared clonotypes between healthy human individuals. Germline loops: CDR1 MDHEN, CDR2 SYDVKM. Between the trimmed V and J ends, which lost 3 bases and 7 bases, there was a span of 19 bases. This CDR3 region has 16 residues. Generated by immunoSEQ multiplex PCR, the TCRdb table keeps only in-frame clones and is missing some. The data hold a few hundred thousand clones, with 95% to 96% observed a single time. General study points: Generation probabilities were higher for clonotypes shared across all four sorted-subset donors than for unshared ones.

The receptor was derived from a woman aged 25 to 39 in good health. The sample taken for sequencing was naive CD8+ T cells sorted from blood. V and J are TRBV28 and TRBJ2-1, with a weak D call TRBD1 (6 bases). The CDR3 DNA is TGTGCCAGCAGTTTCGCGATAACAACAGGGTCTAATGAGCAGTTCTTC. Its protein product is CASSFAITTGSNEQFF. Using reference TRBV28 and TRBJ2-1 for the parts outside the CDR3, the full variable domain is DVKVTQSSRYLVKRTGEKVFLECVQDMDHENMFWYRQDPGLGLRLIYFSYDVKMKEKGDIPEGYSVSREKKERFSLILESASTNQTSMYLCASSFAITTGSNEQFFGPGTRLTVL.